Listed below are T cell receptor beta chains from one sample, sequenced in a study of T cells in localized non-small cell lung cancer. Sequencing used immunoSEQ multiplex PCR; TCRdb keeps in-frame clones, though not all of them. Of 75,000 to 90,000 clones in the sample, about 83% are singletons; the top ten hold 2.8%. Here the sequenced sample was peripheral blood, taken before any cancer treatment. The receptors originated from a man aged 35 to 69 with stage I lung adenocarcinoma. Each CDR3 is given with its conserved first and last residue. Fields, in order: J gene, D gene, V gene, clone size, CDR3 DNA, CDR3 protein. A D gene is named only where the DNA matches it firmly. Size is omitted from some rows. Given values are once, few, many or a class for expanded clones.

J: TRBJ2-7; D: TRBD2; V: TRBV6-1; size: few; DNA: TGTGCCAGCACCCCTCCTGGGACTAGCGGAGGGCAGTACTTC; CDR3: CASTPPGTSGGQYF
J: TRBJ2-7; D: TRBD1; V: TRBV28; size: few; DNA: TGTGCCAGCAGTTCACCGACAGGGGGCGAAAGGTTAAGGCCCAACGAGCAGTACTTC; CDR3: CASSSPTGGERLRPNEQYF
J: TRBJ2-3; D: TRBD2; V: TRBV5-4; size: NA; DNA: TGTGCCAGCAGCCCGGGACTAGCGGGTAGGGGTACTAGCACAGATACGCAGTATTTT; CDR3: CASSPGLAGRGTSTDTQYF
J: TRBJ1-1; D: NA; V: TRBV11-1; size: NA; DNA: TGTGCCAGCGAGGGAAAAGGTATAAGCACTGAAGCTTTCTTT; CDR3: CASEGKGISTEAFF
J: TRBJ2-7; D: TRBD1; V: TRBV6-7; size: NA; DNA: TGTGCCAGCGGACAGGGAGAAATCGTAGGGGGCTCCTACGAGCAGTACTTC; CDR3: CASGQGEIVGGSYEQYF
J: TRBJ2-5; D: NA; V: TRBV28; size: NA; DNA: TGTGCCAGCACCTCGAGGGAGACCCAGTACTTC; CDR3: CASTSRETQYF
J: TRBJ2-5; D: NA; V: TRBV7-9; size: NA; DNA: TGTGCCAGCAGCTTACGCCAGGGGGGAGAGACCCAGTACTTC; CDR3: CASSLRQGGETQYF
J: TRBJ1-5; D: NA; V: TRBV27; size: NA; DNA: TGTGCCAGCAGTTTATCAAGCAATCAGCCCCAGCATTTT; CDR3: CASSLSSNQPQHF
J: TRBJ2-7; D: TRBD2; V: TRBV28; size: NA; DNA: TGTGCCAGCAGTCGCCGCAACAGGGCTACTAGCGGGAGAGGAGTATCGGGTGAGCAGTACTTC; CDR3: CASSRRNRATSGRGVSGEQYF
J: TRBJ2-7; D: TRBD2; V: TRBV28; size: NA; DNA: TGTGCCAGCAGTTCGTGGGGGACTAGCGATTCCTACGAGCAGTACTTC; CDR3: CASSSWGTSDSYEQYF
J: TRBJ1-5; D: TRBD1; V: TRBV19; size: NA; DNA: TGTGCCAGTAGTCCTCAAAACGCAGGGGGCGTTCAGCCCCAGCATTTT; CDR3: CASSPQNAGGVQPQHF
J: TRBJ1-2; D: NA; V: TRBV11-2; size: NA; DNA: TGTGCCAGCAGCTTAGGAGGGCGCGCCTATGGCTACACCTTC; CDR3: CASSLGGRAYGYTF
J: TRBJ2-1; D: TRBD2; V: TRBV6-5; size: NA; DNA: TGTGCCAGCAGTTACGGGAGGGAGGGATACAATGAGCAGTTCTTC; CDR3: CASSYGREGYNEQFF
J: TRBJ2-5; D: TRBD1; V: TRBV2; size: NA; DNA: TGTGCCAGCAGTAGACAGGGAAAGGGGGAGACCCAGTACTTC; CDR3: CASSRQGKGETQYF
J: TRBJ2-5; D: TRBD1; V: TRBV2; size: NA; DNA: TGTGCCAGCACCGGGACAGGGGGCATGTGGACCCAGTACTTC; CDR3: CASTGTGGMWTQYF
J: TRBJ2-5; D: TRBD2; V: TRBV7-7; size: NA; DNA: TGTGCTAGCAGCAGAGGACTAGCGGGGGCCGGGCCCCAGTACTTC; CDR3: CASSRGLAGAGPQYF